This TCR beta chain was found in a study of blood T cell dynamics during melanoma immunotherapy. This sample's time point: pre-treatment baseline. Generated by immunoSEQ multiplex PCR, the TCRdb table keeps only in-frame clones and is missing some. The sample gives more than 11,000 clones, 85% to 90% of which show up once; less than 6.5% is in the top ten. The CDR3 consists of 16 residues. Germline V gives CDR1 SGHRS, CDR2 YFSETQ. V was clipped by 0 bases and J by 0 bases, with 10 bases between them. The sequence was obtained from a human donor with melanoma. The material was blood, obtained from a patient treated with checkpoint blockade. The chain joins TRBV5-1 to TRBJ1-3; no definite D call. The CDR3 coding sequence is TGCGCCAGCAGCTTGGATAACCGCCTCTCTGGAAACACCATATATTTT. Its translation is CASSLDNRLSGNTIYF.